A single sample gave rise to the 3 T cell receptor beta chains below, sequenced in a study of control samples from healthy donors and cancer patients. Clones were read by immunoSEQ multiplex PCR, and TCRdb kept only the in-frame ones, dropping some. This sample yields roughly 120,000 clones, of which approximately 90% are seen a single time; 7.8% belongs to the top ten. The specimen was blood. These receptors were taken from a young woman in good health.

The V and J genes are TRBV7-9 and TRBJ2-3; possibly TRBD1 for D (5 bases). The CDR3 is 12 residues long. With 7 bases removed from V and 1 base from J, the gap between germline ends came to 6 bases. CDR1 is SEHNR, CDR2 FQNEAQ, per germline (reference sequence). CDR3 sequence reads: CASTRGTDTQYF. The CDR3 region has the DNA TGTGCCAGCACCAGGGGCACAGATACGCAGTATTTT.

The chain uses TRBV7-2 and TRBJ1-6; TRBD1 aligns across 8 bases. The J segment lost 7 bases and the V segment lost 4 bases, leaving 3 bases of the junction unmatched. The germline gives CDR1 SGHTA, CDR2 FQGNSA. The CDR3 runs 14 residues. The CDR3 nucleotides are TGTGCCAGCAGCTCACAGGGGGGAAATTCACCCCTCCACTTT. Its translation: CASSSQGGNSPLHF.

The rearrangement joins TRBV2 to TRBJ2-7; 11 bases are shared with TRBD2. The V gene's germline CDR1 is SNHLY and CDR2 FYNNEI. V lost 4 bases, J lost 4 bases, and 15 bases stayed unmatched. CDR3 length: 18 residues. CDR3 bases: TGTGCCAGCAGTGCGGTGCCTTTGACTAGCGGGATTGCTTACGAGCAGTACTTC. It codes for CASSAVPLTSGIAYEQYF.